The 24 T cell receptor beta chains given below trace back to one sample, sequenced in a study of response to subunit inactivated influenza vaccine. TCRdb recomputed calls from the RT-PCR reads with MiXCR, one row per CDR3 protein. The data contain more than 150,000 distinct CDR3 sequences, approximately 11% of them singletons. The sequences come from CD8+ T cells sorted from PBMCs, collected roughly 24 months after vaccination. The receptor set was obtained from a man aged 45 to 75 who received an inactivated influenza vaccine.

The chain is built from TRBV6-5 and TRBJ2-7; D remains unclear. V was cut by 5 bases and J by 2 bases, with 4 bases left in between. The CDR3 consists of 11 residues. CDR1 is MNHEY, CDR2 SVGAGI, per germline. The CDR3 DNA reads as TGTGCCAGCAGTACGACCTACGAGCAGTACTTC. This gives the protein CASSTTYEQYF.

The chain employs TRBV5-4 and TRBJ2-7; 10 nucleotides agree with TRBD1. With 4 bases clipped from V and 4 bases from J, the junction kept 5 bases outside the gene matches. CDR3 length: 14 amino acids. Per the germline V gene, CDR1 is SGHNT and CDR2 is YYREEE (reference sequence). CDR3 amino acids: CASSPRQGAYEQYF. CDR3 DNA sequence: TGTGCCAGCAGCCCGAGACAGGGGGCGTACGAGCAGTACTTC.

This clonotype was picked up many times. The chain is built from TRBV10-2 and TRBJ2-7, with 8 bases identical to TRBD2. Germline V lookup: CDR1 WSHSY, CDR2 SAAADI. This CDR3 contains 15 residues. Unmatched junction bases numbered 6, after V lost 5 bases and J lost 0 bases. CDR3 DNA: TGCGCCAGCAGTATTAGCGGGGTCGCCTCCTACGAGCAGTACTTC. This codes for CASSISGVASYEQYF.

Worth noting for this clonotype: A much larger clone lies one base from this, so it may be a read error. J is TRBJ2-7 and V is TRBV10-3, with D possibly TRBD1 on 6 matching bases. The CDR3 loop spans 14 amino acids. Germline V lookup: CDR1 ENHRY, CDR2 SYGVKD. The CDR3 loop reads CAISEQGQTYKQYF. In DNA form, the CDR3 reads TGTGCCATCAGTGAGCAGGGACAAACCTACAAGCAGTACTTC.

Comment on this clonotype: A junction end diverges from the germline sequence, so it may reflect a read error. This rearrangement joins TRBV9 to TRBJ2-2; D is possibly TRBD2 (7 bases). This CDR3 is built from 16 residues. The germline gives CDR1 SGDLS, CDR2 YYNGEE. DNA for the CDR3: TGTGCCGGCAGCGCTCCGGGGGGCCGAAACACCGGGGAGCTGTTTTTT. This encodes CAGSAPGGRNTGELFF.

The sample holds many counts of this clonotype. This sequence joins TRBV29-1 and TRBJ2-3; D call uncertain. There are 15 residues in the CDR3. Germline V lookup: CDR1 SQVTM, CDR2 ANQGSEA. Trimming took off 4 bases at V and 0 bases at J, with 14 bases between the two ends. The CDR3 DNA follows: TGCAGCGTTGTTCTCTCAGAATCTAGCACAGATACGCAGTATTTT. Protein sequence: CSVVLSESSTDTQYF.

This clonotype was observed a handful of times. CDR3 in amino acids: CASRGGFDGEFF. Written as DNA, the CDR3 is TGTGCCAGCAGGGGGGGTTTTGACGGGGAGTTCTTC. The V call is TRBV5-5, the J call TRBJ2-1; possible D gene TRBD2, 6 bases. The CDR3 consists of 12 residues. In germline, CDR1 is SGHKS, CDR2 YYEKEE (reference sequence). V gave up 5 bases and J gave up 14 bases, with 17 bases separating them.

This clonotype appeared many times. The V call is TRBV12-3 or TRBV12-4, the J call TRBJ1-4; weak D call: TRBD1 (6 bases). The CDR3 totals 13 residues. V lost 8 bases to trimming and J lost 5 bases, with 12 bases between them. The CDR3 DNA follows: TGTGCCAGCTTATCAGGGGCGAATGAAAAACTGTTTTTT. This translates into CASLSGANEKLFF.

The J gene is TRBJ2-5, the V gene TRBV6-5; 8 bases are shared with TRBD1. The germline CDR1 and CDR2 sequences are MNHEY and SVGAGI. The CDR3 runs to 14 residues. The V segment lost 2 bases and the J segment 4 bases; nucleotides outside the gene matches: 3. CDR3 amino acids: CASSYATGGETQYF. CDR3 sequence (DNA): TGTGCCAGCAGTTACGCCACAGGGGGAGAGACCCAGTACTTC.

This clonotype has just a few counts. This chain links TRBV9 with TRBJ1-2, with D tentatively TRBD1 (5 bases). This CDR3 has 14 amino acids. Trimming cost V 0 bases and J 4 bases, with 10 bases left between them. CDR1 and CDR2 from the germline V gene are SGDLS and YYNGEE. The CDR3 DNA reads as TGTGCCAGCAGCGTAGACGACAGCCTCTATGGCTACACCTTC. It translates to CASSVDDSLYGYTF.

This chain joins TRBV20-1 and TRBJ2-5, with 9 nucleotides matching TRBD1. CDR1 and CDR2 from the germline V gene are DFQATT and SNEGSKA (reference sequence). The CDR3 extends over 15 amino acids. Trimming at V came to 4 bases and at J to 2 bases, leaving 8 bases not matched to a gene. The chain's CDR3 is CSANPDRGLQETQYF. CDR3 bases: TGCAGTGCTAACCCGGACAGGGGCCTGCAAGAGACCCAGTACTTC.

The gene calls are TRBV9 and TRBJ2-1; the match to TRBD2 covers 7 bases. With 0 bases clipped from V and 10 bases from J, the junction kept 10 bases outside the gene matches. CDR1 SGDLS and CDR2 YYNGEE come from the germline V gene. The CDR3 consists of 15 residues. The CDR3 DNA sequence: TGTGCCAGCAGCGTAGAGGCGGGAGCTTTAGGCGAGCAGTTCTTC. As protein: CASSVEAGALGEQFF.

In DNA form, the CDR3 reads TGTGCCAGCAGTTTGGGGACTAGCGAGTACACCGGGGAGCTGTTTTTT. This codes for CASSLGTSEYTGELFF. The V call is TRBV12-3 or TRBV12-4, the J call TRBJ2-2; 10 bases match TRBD2. This CDR3 is built from 16 residues. Losses at the gene ends were 3 bases for V and 3 bases for J; bases not matched to a gene: 4.

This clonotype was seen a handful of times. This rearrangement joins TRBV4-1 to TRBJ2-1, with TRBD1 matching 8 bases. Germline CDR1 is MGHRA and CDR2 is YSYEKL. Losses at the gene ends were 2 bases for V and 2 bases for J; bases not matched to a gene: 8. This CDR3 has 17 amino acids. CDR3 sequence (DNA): TGCGCCAGCAGCCAAACGTTTTCCAGGGGGCCCTACAATGAGCAGTTCTTC. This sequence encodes CASSQTFSRGPYNEQFF.

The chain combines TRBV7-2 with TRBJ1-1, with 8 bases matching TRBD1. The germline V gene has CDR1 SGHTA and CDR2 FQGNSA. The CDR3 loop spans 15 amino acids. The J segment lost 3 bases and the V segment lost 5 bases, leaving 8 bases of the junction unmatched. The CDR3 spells CASSVQQGGHTEAFF. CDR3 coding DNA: TGTGCCAGCAGCGTGCAACAGGGGGGGCACACTGAAGCTTTCTTT.

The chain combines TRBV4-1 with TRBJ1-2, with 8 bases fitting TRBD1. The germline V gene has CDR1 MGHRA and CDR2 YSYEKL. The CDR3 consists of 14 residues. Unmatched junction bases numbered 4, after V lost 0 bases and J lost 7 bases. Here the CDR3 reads CASSQDRTGPGYTF. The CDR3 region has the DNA TGCGCCAGCAGCCAAGACCGGACAGGGCCTGGCTACACCTTC.

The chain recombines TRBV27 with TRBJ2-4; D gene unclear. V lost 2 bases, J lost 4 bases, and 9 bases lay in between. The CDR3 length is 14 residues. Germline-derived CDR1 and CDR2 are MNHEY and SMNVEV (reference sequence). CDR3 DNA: TGTGCCAGCAGTTTAGTTGGCGGTAAAAACATTCAGTACTTC. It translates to CASSLVGGKNIQYF.

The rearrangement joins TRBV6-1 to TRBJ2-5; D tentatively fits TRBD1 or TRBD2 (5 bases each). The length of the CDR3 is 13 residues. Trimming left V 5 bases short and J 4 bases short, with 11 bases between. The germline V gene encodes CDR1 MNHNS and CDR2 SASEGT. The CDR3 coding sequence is TGTGCCAGCAGTCCCGGGGCCCGAGAGACCCAGTACTTC. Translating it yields CASSPGARETQYF.

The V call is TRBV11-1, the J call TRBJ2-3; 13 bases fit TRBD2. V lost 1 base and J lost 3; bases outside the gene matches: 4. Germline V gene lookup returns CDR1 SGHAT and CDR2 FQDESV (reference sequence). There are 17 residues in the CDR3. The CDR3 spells CASSLVGLAGLTDTQYF. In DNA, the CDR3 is TGTGCCAGCAGCTTAGTGGGACTAGCGGGATTGACAGATACGCAGTATTTT.

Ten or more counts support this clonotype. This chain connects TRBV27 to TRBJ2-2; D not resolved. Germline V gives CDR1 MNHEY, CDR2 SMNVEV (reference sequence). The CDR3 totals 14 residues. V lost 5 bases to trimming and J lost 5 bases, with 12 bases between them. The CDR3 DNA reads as TGTGCCAGCAGTCATGGGTTTTATACCGGGGAGCTGTTTTTT. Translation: CASSHGFYTGELFF.

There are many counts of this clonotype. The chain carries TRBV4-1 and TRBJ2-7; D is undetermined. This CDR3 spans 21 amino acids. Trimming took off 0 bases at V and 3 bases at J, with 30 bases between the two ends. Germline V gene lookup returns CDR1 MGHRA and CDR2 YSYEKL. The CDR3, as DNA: TGCGCCAGCAGCCAAGATATTGGGGATTCCGTAAGGGAAGGAAAAGTCTACGAGCAGTACTTC. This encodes CASSQDIGDSVREGKVYEQYF.

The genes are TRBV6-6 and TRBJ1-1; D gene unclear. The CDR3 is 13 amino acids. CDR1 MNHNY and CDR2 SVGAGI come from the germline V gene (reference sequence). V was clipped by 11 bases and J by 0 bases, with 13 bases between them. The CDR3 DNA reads TGTGCCGCTACGGGAAATATGAACACTGAAGCTTTCTTT. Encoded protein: CAATGNMNTEAFF.

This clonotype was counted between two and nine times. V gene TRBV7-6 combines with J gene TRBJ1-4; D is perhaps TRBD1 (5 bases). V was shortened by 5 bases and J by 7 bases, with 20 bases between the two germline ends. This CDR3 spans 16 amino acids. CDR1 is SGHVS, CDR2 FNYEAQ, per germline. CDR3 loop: CASSPSRTGLGEKLFF. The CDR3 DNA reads TGTGCCAGCAGCCCAAGCAGAACAGGCCTGGGTGAAAAACTGTTTTTT.

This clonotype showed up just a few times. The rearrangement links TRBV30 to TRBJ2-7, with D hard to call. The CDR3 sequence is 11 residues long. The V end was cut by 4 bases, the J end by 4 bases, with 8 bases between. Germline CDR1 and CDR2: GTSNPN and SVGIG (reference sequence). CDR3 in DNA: TGTGCCTGGACTTCCGGGTACGAGCAGTACTTC. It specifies CAWTSGYEQYF.